The clone carrying this T cell receptor (beta chain) was counted once. The entry originates in a study of T cell changes during pregnancy in multiple sclerosis. V dropped 4 bases and J dropped 4 bases, with 16 bases sitting between them. This CDR3 has 14 residues. The germline CDR1 and CDR2 sequences are GTSNPN and SVGIG (reference sequence). Sequencing used immunoSEQ multiplex PCR; TCRdb keeps in-frame clones, though not all of them. The table lists tens of thousands of clones, 80% to 85% of them singletons, with around 0.65% in the top ten. This TCR was recovered from a female donor with multiple sclerosis, enrolled in a pregnancy study. The V call is TRBV30, the J call TRBJ1-1; maybe TRBD1 (5 bases). The specimen was CD4+ T cells from peripheral blood mononuclear cells, collected before pregnancy. The CDR3 DNA reads TGTGCCTGGACCGGGCCCGGAGGGGCCACTGAAGCTTTCTTT. It codes for CAWTGPGGATEAFF.